This T cell receptor (beta chain) was sequenced for a study of T cell responses to AZD1222 COVID-19 vaccine. Study-wide context: It was second doses at about 4 or about 12 weeks that were pooled. General study points: Clonal diversity may have been underestimated in mostly white British donors. In the spike-specific TCR repertoire, nearly half reportedly target unmutated variant regions. Spike was spanned by vaccine-associated CD4 TCRs, with dominance at 160-218 and 743-854.

Per germline, CDR1 MDHEN and CDR2 SYDVKM. V lost 11 bases, J lost 6 bases, and 7 bases stayed unmatched. The CDR3 extends over 14 amino acids. The assay was immunoSEQ multiplex PCR, and TCRdb's table has in-frame clones only and misses some. The sample shows roughly 160,000 clones, roughly nine tenths of them seen only once. Regarding this clone: What it binds is unknown.

This receptor was taken from an adult in good health. The chain uses TRBV28 and TRBJ2-3; 14 bases match TRBD2. Material: peripheral blood, obtained on day 0 of AZD1222 vaccination. DNA of the CDR3: TGTGCCGCGACTAGCGGGGGGGCCTTTGATACGCAGTATTTT. Translating it yields CAATSGGAFDTQYF. The full variable domain, in which reference TRBV28 and TRBJ2-3 provide the parts outside the CDR3, is DVKVTQSSRYLVKRTGEKVFLECVQDMDHENMFWYRQDPGLGLRLIYFSYDVKMKEKGDIPEGYSVSREKKERFSLILESASTNQTSMYLCAATSGGAFDTQYFGPGTRLTVL.